This T cell receptor beta chain appears in the sequencing data of a study of T cell responses to AZD1222 COVID-19 vaccine. Here immunoSEQ multiplex PCR was the method, and the copy in TCRdb shows in-frame clones only, minus some. The table has some 120,000 clones, around 88% seen once. Comments on this clone: Its antigen is as yet unknown.

Findings of the study overall: Donors were largely white British and mainly female; clonal diversity was possibly underestimated. Increases in Spike-specific TCR breadth and depth were seen after two AZD1222 doses.

This receptor was identified in an adult in good health. This sample comprised peripheral blood, obtained on day 0 of AZD1222 vaccination.

The CDR3 bases are TGTGCCAGCAGTCCCAGACCGGGTGCAAACACCATATATTTT. Amino acid sequence: CASSPRPGANTIYF. This rearrangement joins TRBV6-6 to TRBJ1-3; D unresolved. This CDR3 has 14 amino acids. Looked up from germline, CDR1 is MNHNY and CDR2 is SVGAGI (reference sequence). The V and J ends lost 5 bases and 6 bases respectively, with 14 bases between them.